This T cell receptor (beta chain) was recovered during a study of beta chain features in type 1 diabetes. This clone was observed a handful of times. Its antigen is currently unknown. The CDR3 extends over 13 amino acids. V dropped 2 bases and J dropped 12; count of bases not matched to a gene: 9. Germline V CDR1 and CDR2: GTSNPN, SVGIG (reference sequence). What was sequenced were expressed TCRB transcripts, since all of the isolated RNA had been reverse transcribed. The read count averaged about 3.6 million across naive, central memory and regulatory T cell samples. This table comes from immunoSEQ multiplex PCR, and its TCRdb copy is limited to in-frame clones, with some not included. Of some 200,000 clones detected, under 20% appear once; the ten largest clones hold 0.065% to 0.095%. Regarding the study as a whole: Moderate but significant shortening of TCRB CDR3s was recorded in all four CD4+ subsets from Type 1 diabetes patients.

One heparinised draw, averaging about 110 mL, was taken per donor. Via the markers CD45RO/CCR7/CD25/CD127/CD95/CD27, stem cell-like memory, regulatory, central memory and naive CD4+ cells were sorted. The TCR originated in a man aged 30 to 45 with type 1 diabetes. The sample consisted of naive CD4+ T cells from blood. This chain connects TRBV30 to TRBJ1-4; 7 positions match TRBD1. The CDR3 DNA is TGTGCCTGGAGTAGGGACAGACCTGGGGAACTGTTTTTT. Amino acid sequence: CAWSRDRPGELFF.